This is a list of T cell receptor beta chains from one sample in a study of regulatory T cells in long-lasting Graves disease. TCRdb redid the calling of the multiplex PCR reads with MiXCR, one entry per CDR3 protein. This sample carries about 470,000 distinct CDR3 sequences, 20% to 25% of them seen once, and the ten largest clones take approximately 6.4%. The starting material was peripheral blood mononuclear cells (PBMCs), obtained when the disease was refractory, from a patient treated with antithyroid drugs. These TCRs come from a female donor with Graves disease. Each CDR3 is given with its conserved first and last residue. D genes are given only for firm matches. Expanded clones get a size class; other rows say once, few or many, or leave the size out.

V gene: TRBV7-8; clone size: many; CDR3 length: 16; J gene: TRBJ1-5; D gene: -; CDR3 protein: CASSLRRTVSNQPQHF; CDR3 DNA: TGTGCCAGCAGCTTACGGAGGACGGTTAGCAATCAGCCCCAGCATTTT
V gene: TRBV27; clone size: -; CDR3 length: 13; J gene: TRBJ2-1; D gene: TRBD2; CDR3 protein: CASMSAGTNEQFF; CDR3 DNA: TGTGCCAGCATGTCAGCGGGAACCAATGAGCAGTTCTTC
V gene: TRBV7-8; clone size: many; CDR3 length: 18; J gene: TRBJ1-4; D gene: TRBD1; CDR3 protein: CASSPWTGSSLTNEKLFF; CDR3 DNA: TGTGCCAGCAGCCCCTGGACAGGGAGTTCCTTAACTAATGAAAAACTGTTTTTT
V gene: TRBV19; clone size: few; CDR3 length: 14; J gene: TRBJ1-1; D gene: -; CDR3 protein: CASSIGGAGTEAFF; CDR3 DNA: TGTGCCAGTAGTATAGGGGGCGCAGGCACTGAAGCTTTCTTT
V gene: TRBV12-3/TRBV12-4; clone size: many; CDR3 length: 12; J gene: TRBJ2-5; D gene: -; CDR3 protein: CASSPSGKTQYF; CDR3 DNA: TGTGCCAGCAGTCCCTCCGGGAAGACCCAGTACTTC
V gene: TRBV27; clone size: few; CDR3 length: 13; J gene: TRBJ2-7; D gene: -; CDR3 protein: CASSSPSSYEQYF; CDR3 DNA: TGTGCCAGCAGTTCGCCGAGCTCCTACGAGCAGTACTTC
V gene: TRBV7-2; clone size: -; CDR3 length: 17; J gene: TRBJ2-3; D gene: TRBD1; CDR3 protein: CASSSTIWDRDKDTQYF; CDR3 DNA: TGTGCCAGCAGCTCTACGATATGGGACAGAGATAAAGATACGCAGTATTTT
V gene: TRBV6-1; clone size: many; CDR3 length: 14; J gene: TRBJ2-5; D gene: -; CDR3 protein: CASSEVGGRETQYF; CDR3 DNA: TGTGCCAGCAGTGAAGTAGGGGGGCGAGAGACCCAGTACTTC
V gene: TRBV2; clone size: -; CDR3 length: 15; J gene: TRBJ1-3; D gene: TRBD1; CDR3 protein: CASSTGQGPGNTIYF; CDR3 DNA: TGTGCCAGCAGTACCGGACAGGGGCCCGGAAACACCATATATTTT
V gene: TRBV28; clone size: many; CDR3 length: 14; J gene: TRBJ1-2; D gene: -; CDR3 protein: CASSSGGAVYGYTF; CDR3 DNA: TGTGCCAGCAGTAGCGGGGGCGCAGTCTATGGCTACACCTTC
V gene: TRBV7-3; clone size: -; CDR3 length: 16; J gene: TRBJ2-2; D gene: -; CDR3 protein: CASSPTRDKNTGELFF; CDR3 DNA: TGTGCCAGCAGCCCGACCCGGGACAAGAACACCGGGGAGCTGTTTTTT
V gene: TRBV6-2/TRBV6-3; clone size: many; CDR3 length: 14; J gene: TRBJ2-7; D gene: -; CDR3 protein: CAIQVAGGAYEQYF; CDR3 DNA: TGTGCCATCCAGGTGGCCGGGGGTGCCTACGAGCAGTACTTC
V gene: TRBV19; clone size: few; CDR3 length: 15; J gene: TRBJ2-7; D gene: -; CDR3 protein: CASSPYEGGSHEQYF; CDR3 DNA: TGTGCCAGTAGTCCCTACGAGGGGGGTTCCCACGAGCAGTACTTC
V gene: TRBV2; clone size: many; CDR3 length: 13; J gene: TRBJ2-7; D gene: TRBD2; CDR3 protein: CASSRGVSYEQYF; CDR3 DNA: TGTGCCAGCAGTCGGGGGGTTTCCTACGAGCAGTACTTC
V gene: TRBV19; clone size: -; CDR3 length: 15; J gene: TRBJ1-1; D gene: -; CDR3 protein: CASSITGERDTEAFF; CDR3 DNA: TGTGCCAGTAGTATTACCGGCGAGCGAGACACTGAAGCTTTCTTT
V gene: TRBV12-3/TRBV12-4; clone size: few; CDR3 length: 14; J gene: TRBJ2-5; D gene: -; CDR3 protein: CASSYEGVFRTQYF; CDR3 DNA: TGTGCCAGCAGCTATGAAGGTGTGTTCCGGACCCAGTACTTC
V gene: TRBV5-5; clone size: few; CDR3 length: 15; J gene: TRBJ2-7; D gene: -; CDR3 protein: CASSLRPGVSYEQYF; CDR3 DNA: TGTGCCAGCAGCTTGCGGCCCGGGGTCTCCTACGAGCAGTACTTC
V gene: TRBV6-1; clone size: many; CDR3 length: 13; J gene: TRBJ1-2; D gene: -; CDR3 protein: CASSRQSYYGYTF; CDR3 DNA: TGTGCCAGCAGTAGACAGTCCTACTATGGCTACACCTTC
V gene: TRBV25-1; clone size: many; CDR3 length: 14; J gene: TRBJ2-7; D gene: -; CDR3 protein: CASSDLGGGYEQYF; CDR3 DNA: TGTGCCAGCAGTGACCTTGGAGGGGGATACGAGCAGTACTTC
V gene: TRBV7-9; clone size: -; CDR3 length: 14; J gene: TRBJ2-5; D gene: -; CDR3 protein: CASSLGTYQETQYF; CDR3 DNA: TGTGCCAGCAGCTTAGGGACCTACCAAGAGACCCAGTACTTC
V gene: TRBV19; clone size: -; CDR3 length: 15; J gene: TRBJ2-2; D gene: TRBD1; CDR3 protein: CASSIAGGNTGELFF; CDR3 DNA: TGTGCCAGTAGTATAGCAGGGGGAAACACCGGGGAGCTGTTTTTT
V gene: TRBV28; clone size: few; CDR3 length: 15; J gene: TRBJ2-2; D gene: TRBD1; CDR3 protein: CASSLTGGETGELFF; CDR3 DNA: TGTGCCAGCAGTTTAACAGGGGGCGAAACCGGGGAGCTGTTTTTT
V gene: TRBV6-5; clone size: many; CDR3 length: 15; J gene: TRBJ2-7; D gene: TRBD2; CDR3 protein: CASSYETSGRYEQYF; CDR3 DNA: TGTGCCAGCAGTTACGAGACTAGCGGCCGCTACGAGCAGTACTTC
V gene: TRBV4-2; clone size: few; CDR3 length: 17; J gene: TRBJ1-6; D gene: TRBD1; CDR3 protein: CASSQEGGGRFNSPLHF; CDR3 DNA: TGTGCCAGCAGCCAAGAAGGGGGCGGAAGATTTAATTCACCCCTCCACTTT
V gene: TRBV11-2; clone size: many; CDR3 length: 18; J gene: TRBJ2-6; D gene: -; CDR3 protein: CASSLTWDTLSGANVLTF; CDR3 DNA: TGTGCCAGCAGCCTTACCTGGGACACCCTCTCTGGGGCCAACGTCCTGACTTTC
V gene: TRBV7-2; clone size: many; CDR3 length: 15; J gene: TRBJ2-5; D gene: TRBD2; CDR3 protein: CASIRSSGIQETQYF; CDR3 DNA: TGTGCCAGTATACGTAGTAGCGGGATTCAAGAGACCCAGTACTTC
V gene: TRBV20-1; clone size: many; CDR3 length: 13; J gene: TRBJ2-7; D gene: -; CDR3 protein: CSANPGQSDEQYF; CDR3 DNA: TGCAGTGCCAATCCCGGACAGAGCGACGAGCAGTACTTC
V gene: TRBV6-5; clone size: many; CDR3 length: 16; J gene: TRBJ1-1; D gene: TRBD1; CDR3 protein: CASSYSIGTDNTEAFF; CDR3 DNA: TGTGCCAGCAGTTACTCGATAGGGACAGATAACACTGAAGCTTTCTTT
V gene: TRBV13; clone size: many; CDR3 length: 14; J gene: TRBJ1-1; D gene: -; CDR3 protein: CASSLQGRVTEAFF; CDR3 DNA: TGTGCCAGCAGCTTACAGGGGCGGGTCACTGAAGCTTTCTTT
V gene: TRBV2; clone size: -; CDR3 length: 14; J gene: TRBJ2-5; D gene: -; CDR3 protein: CASSRPFTQETQYF; CDR3 DNA: TGTGCCAGCAGCCGACCCTTCACCCAAGAGACCCAGTACTTC
V gene: TRBV28; clone size: many; CDR3 length: 15; J gene: TRBJ1-2; D gene: -; CDR3 protein: CASSLQGRGAGGYTF; CDR3 DNA: TGTGCCAGCAGTCTCCAAGGACGGGGGGCGGGTGGCTACACCTTC
V gene: TRBV20-1; clone size: -; CDR3 length: 17; J gene: TRBJ1-2; D gene: TRBD1; CDR3 protein: CSARDFWGQGVDYGYTF; CDR3 DNA: TGCAGTGCTAGAGATTTTTGGGGACAGGGGGTCGACTATGGCTACACCTTC
V gene: TRBV12-3/TRBV12-4; clone size: many; CDR3 length: 17; J gene: TRBJ1-5; D gene: -; CDR3 protein: CASSLDSGTYGNQPQHF; CDR3 DNA: TGTGCCAGCAGTTTAGACTCGGGGACGTACGGCAATCAGCCCCAGCATTTT
V gene: TRBV5-1; clone size: few; CDR3 length: 13; J gene: TRBJ2-5; D gene: -; CDR3 protein: CASRIGQQETQYF; CDR3 DNA: TGCGCCAGCAGAATTGGACAGCAAGAGACCCAGTACTTC
V gene: TRBV18; clone size: few; CDR3 length: 14; J gene: TRBJ2-5; D gene: TRBD2; CDR3 protein: CASSPPTSLETQYF; CDR3 DNA: TGTGCCAGCTCACCACCGACTAGCTTGGAGACCCAGTACTTC
V gene: TRBV11-3; clone size: -; CDR3 length: 16; J gene: TRBJ2-3; D gene: TRBD2; CDR3 protein: CASSLNLAEVTDTQYF; CDR3 DNA: TGTGCCAGCAGCTTAAACCTAGCGGAAGTCACAGATACGCAGTATTTT
V gene: TRBV7-2; clone size: few; CDR3 length: 16; J gene: TRBJ2-5; D gene: -; CDR3 protein: CASSPVKWGLGETQYF; CDR3 DNA: TGTGCCAGCAGCCCTGTCAAGTGGGGGTTGGGAGAGACCCAGTACTTC
V gene: TRBV7-2; clone size: few; CDR3 length: 15; J gene: TRBJ1-1; D gene: -; CDR3 protein: CASSLESVGNTEAFF; CDR3 DNA: TGTGCCAGCAGCTTAGAGAGCGTAGGGAACACTGAAGCTTTCTTT
V gene: TRBV12-3/TRBV12-4; clone size: many; CDR3 length: 15; J gene: TRBJ1-2; D gene: TRBD1; CDR3 protein: CASSLLGTAREGYTF; CDR3 DNA: TGTGCCAGCAGTTTATTGGGGACAGCACGGGAGGGCTACACCTTC
V gene: TRBV7-9; clone size: -; CDR3 length: 15; J gene: TRBJ2-6; D gene: -; CDR3 protein: CASSLMSSGANVLTF; CDR3 DNA: TGTGCCAGCAGCTTAATGAGCTCTGGGGCCAACGTCCTGACTTTC